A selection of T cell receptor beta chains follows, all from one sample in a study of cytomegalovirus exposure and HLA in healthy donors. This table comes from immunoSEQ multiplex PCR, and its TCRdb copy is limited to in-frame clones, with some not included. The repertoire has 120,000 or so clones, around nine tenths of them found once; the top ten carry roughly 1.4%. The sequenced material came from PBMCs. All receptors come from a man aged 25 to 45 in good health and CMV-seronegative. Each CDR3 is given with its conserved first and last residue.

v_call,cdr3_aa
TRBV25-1,CASSEFGSGANVLTF
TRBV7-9,CASSQTDRGSSPLHF
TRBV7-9,CASSSDGGVYEQYF
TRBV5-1,CASSLAWTSGYNEQFF
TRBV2,CASKGPAGELFF
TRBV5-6,CASSHTTGYFSGANVLTF
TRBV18,CASSPRVADTQYF
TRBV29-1,CSVPRTEGVLNEQFF
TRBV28,CASSFTGAPNTGELFF
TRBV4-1,CASSHLTGLAAYEQYF
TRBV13,CASRREGRLSIEQFF
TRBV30,CAWSEWRQGATEAFF
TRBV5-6,CASSLTGAEDTQYF
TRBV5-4,CASSLLSDNEQFF
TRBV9,CASSVEGRRLGDTF
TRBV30,CAWSVRVWQGKPYGYTF
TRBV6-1,CASSGGVTGSTEAFF
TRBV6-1,CASNLVGSGNTIYF
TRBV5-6,CASSWGQNTEAFF
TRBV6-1,CASRPTEYGYTF
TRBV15,CATSRTQGNVEAFF
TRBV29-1,CSNSRGPQHF
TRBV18,CASSRTDEKLFF
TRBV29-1,CSSTAGHCNQPQHF
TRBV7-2,CASSIDRQETQYF
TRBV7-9,CASSLAVRGNEQFF
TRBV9,CASSVGLKGGRGDEQFF
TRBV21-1,CASSSRTWTSGHTDTQYF
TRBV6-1,CASSEQVSYEQYF